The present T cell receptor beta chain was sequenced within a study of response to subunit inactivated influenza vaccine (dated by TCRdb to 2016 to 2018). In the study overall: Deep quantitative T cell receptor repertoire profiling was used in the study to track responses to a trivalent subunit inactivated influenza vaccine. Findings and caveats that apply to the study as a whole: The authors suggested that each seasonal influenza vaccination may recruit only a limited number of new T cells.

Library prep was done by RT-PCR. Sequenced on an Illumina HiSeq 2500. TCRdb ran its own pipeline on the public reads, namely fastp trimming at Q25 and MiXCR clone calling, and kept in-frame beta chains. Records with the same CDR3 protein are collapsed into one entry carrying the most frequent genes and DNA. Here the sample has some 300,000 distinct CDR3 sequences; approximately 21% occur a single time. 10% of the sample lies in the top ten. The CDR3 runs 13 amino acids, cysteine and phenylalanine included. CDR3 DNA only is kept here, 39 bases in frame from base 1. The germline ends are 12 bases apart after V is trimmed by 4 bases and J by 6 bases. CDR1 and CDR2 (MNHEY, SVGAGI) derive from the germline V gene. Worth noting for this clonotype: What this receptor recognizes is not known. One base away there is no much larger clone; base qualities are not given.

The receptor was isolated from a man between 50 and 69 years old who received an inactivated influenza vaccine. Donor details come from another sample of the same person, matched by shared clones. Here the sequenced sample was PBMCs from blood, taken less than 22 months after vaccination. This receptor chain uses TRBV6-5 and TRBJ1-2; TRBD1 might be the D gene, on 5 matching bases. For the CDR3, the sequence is CASSFTQGNGYTF. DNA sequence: TGTGCCAGCAGTTTTACCCAGGGAAATGGCTACACCTTC.